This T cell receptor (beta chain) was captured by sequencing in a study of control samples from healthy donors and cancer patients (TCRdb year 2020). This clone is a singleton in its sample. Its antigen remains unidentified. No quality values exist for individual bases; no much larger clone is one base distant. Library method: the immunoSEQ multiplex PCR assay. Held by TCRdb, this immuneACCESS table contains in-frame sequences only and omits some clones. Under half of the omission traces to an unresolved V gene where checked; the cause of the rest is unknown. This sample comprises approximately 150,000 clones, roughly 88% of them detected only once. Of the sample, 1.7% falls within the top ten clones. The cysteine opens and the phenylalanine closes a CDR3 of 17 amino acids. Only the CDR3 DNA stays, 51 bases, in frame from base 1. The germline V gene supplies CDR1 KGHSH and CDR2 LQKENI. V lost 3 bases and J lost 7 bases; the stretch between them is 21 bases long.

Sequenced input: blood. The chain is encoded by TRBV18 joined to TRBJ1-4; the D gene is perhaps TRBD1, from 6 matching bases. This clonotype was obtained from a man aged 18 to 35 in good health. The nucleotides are TGTGCCAGCTCACCCCCCGGGAGGGGGGATATGGGTGAAAAACTGTTTTTT. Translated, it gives CASSPPGRGDMGEKLFF.